The table lists the clone carrying this T cell receptor (beta chain) with a few counts. TCRdb processed the PCR reads anew with MiXCR; each CDR3 protein has one entry. The sample lists about 510,000 distinct CDR3 sequences, roughly 25% occurring once. This sample is drawn from a study of molecular identifiers for immune sequencing clone quantification. Germline assignment: CDR1 MGHRA and CDR2 YSYEKL. The CDR3 totals 14 residues. V shed 0 bases and J shed 1 base, with 6 bases lying between them. The sequenced sample was naive CD8+ T cells from blood, with Jurkat cell RNA spiked in. Subset in this sample: FACS-sorted CD8+CD4-CCR7+CD45RA+ naive T cells. V usage is TRBV4-1 and J usage is TRBJ1-1; D not resolved. The clonotype originates from a human donor in good health. Some libraries in this study had Jurkat cell RNA spiked in. The CDR3 sequence: CASSQEPPNTEAFF. The CDR3 bases are TGCGCCAGCAGCCAAGAACCACCGAACACTGAAGCTTTCTTT.